One sample yielded the 13 T cell receptor beta chains listed below, sequenced in a study of blood T cell repertoires in COVID-19. The protocol was immunoSEQ multiplex PCR, while the TCRdb copy is restricted to in-frame clones and leaves out a portion. Among some 230,000 clones, roughly four fifths were seen once, and the ten largest hold around 2.7%. Input material: peripheral blood. These receptors were obtained from a woman in her thirties who had recovered from COVID-19.

The J gene is TRBJ2-1, the V gene TRBV10-3, with TRBD2 matching 10 bases. This CDR3 has 16 amino acids. Trimming cost V 2 bases and J 5 bases; bases outside gene matches: 6. The germline V gene has CDR1 ENHRY and CDR2 SYGVKD. Here the CDR3 reads CAISENLAGDNNEQFF. CDR3 coding DNA: TGTGCCATCAGTGAGAACCTAGCGGGAGACAACAATGAGCAGTTCTTC.

The V gene is TRBV14, the J gene TRBJ2-7; D unresolved. V was shortened by 10 bases and J by 1 base, with 11 bases between the two germline ends. Germline lookup yields CDR1 SGHDN and CDR2 FVKESK. CDR3 size: 12 residues. CDR3 nucleotides: TGTGCCACCTCAACGGGTTCCTACGAGCAGTACTTC. Translating it yields CATSTGSYEQYF.

A few counts support this clone. The chain carries TRBV29-1 and TRBJ2-2, with 11 positions matching TRBD2. In germline, CDR1 is SQVTM, CDR2 ANQGSEA. The CDR3 is 18 residues long. J was trimmed by 3 bases and V by 1 base; bases with no gene match: 10. CDR3 sequence: CSVEGQAGLADYTGELFF. For the CDR3, the DNA is TGCAGCGTTGAAGGCCAAGCGGGACTAGCGGACTACACCGGGGAGCTGTTTTTT.

The V call is TRBV18, the J call TRBJ2-7; 7 bases map to TRBD1. The V segment lost 2 bases and the J segment 3 bases; nucleotides outside the gene matches: 4. Germline V gene data show CDR1 as KGHSH and CDR2 as LQKENI. The CDR3 extends over 14 amino acids. The CDR3 spells CASSPNRDSYEQYF. Here the CDR3 DNA reads TGTGCCAGCTCACCAAACCGGGACAGCTACGAGCAGTACTTC.

J is TRBJ2-7 and V is TRBV2; D uncertain. The V end was cut by 6 bases, the J end by 11 bases, with 17 bases between. The V gene's germline CDR1 is SNHLY and CDR2 FYNNEI. This CDR3 comprises 12 residues. The CDR3, as DNA: TGTGCCAGCAGGTCCGAGGCGGCGGCCGAGTACTTC. This sequence encodes CASRSEAAAEYF. The full variable domain, with the rest looked up from reference TRBV2 and TRBJ2-7, is EPEVTQTPSHQVTQMGQEVILRCVPISNHLYFYWYRQILGQKVEFLVSFYNNEISEKSEIFDDQFSVERPDGSNFTLKIRSTKLEDSAMYFCASRSEAAAEYFGPGTRLTVT.

The CDR3 here is CASSLQVGGYTF. Here the CDR3 DNA reads TGTGCCAGCAGCTTGCAGGTTGGAGGCTACACCTTC. The V gene is TRBV5-5, the J gene TRBJ1-2; no clear D gene. In germline, CDR1 is SGHKS, CDR2 YYEKEE (reference sequence). V was trimmed by 1 base and J by 8 bases, leaving 9 bases between them. The CDR3 extends over 12 amino acids. Full variable domain (outside the CDR3, taken from reference TRBV5-5 and TRBJ1-2): DAGVTQSPTHLIKTRGQQVTLRCSPISGHKSVSWYQQVLGQGPQFIFQYYEKEERGRGNFPDRFSARQFPNYSSELNVNALLLGDSALYLCASSLQVGGYTFGSGTRLTVV.

At least ten counts were recorded for this clone. This chain links TRBV5-1 with TRBJ2-2; maybe TRBD2 (5 bases). Trimming pared 5 bases from V and 6 bases from J, leaving 14 bases between. This CDR3 spans 14 amino acids. CDR1 and CDR2 from the germline V gene are SGHRS and YFSETQ. The CDR3 sequence is CASSSYQAAGELFF. As DNA, the CDR3 is TGCGCCAGCAGTAGCTACCAAGCGGCCGGGGAGCTGTTTTTT.

The V call is TRBV13, the J call TRBJ1-2; D gene unclear. V lost 3 bases and J 5 bases, leaving 13 bases between the germline ends. Germline lookup yields CDR1 PRHDT and CDR2 FYEKMQ (reference sequence). The CDR3 loop spans 14 amino acids. The DNA of the CDR3 is TGTGCCAGCAGCTTGTTGGGTTACGGGTATGGCTACACCTTC. Protein: CASSLLGYGYGYTF.

The rearrangement links TRBV9 to TRBJ2-1, with 10 bases aligning to TRBD2. CDR3 length: 15 residues. Germline V gene sequence: CDR1 SGDLS, CDR2 YYNGEE. With V trimmed by 2 bases and J by 5 bases, 4 bases remained unmatched. The DNA for the CDR3 is TGTGCCAGCAGCGTCCGGCTAGCGGGAGACAATGAGCAGTTCTTC. This codes for CASSVRLAGDNEQFF.

This chain joins TRBV7-2 and TRBJ2-3, with 12 bases fitting TRBD2. The J segment lost 9 bases and the V segment lost 4 bases, leaving 8 bases of the junction unmatched. The germline gives CDR1 SGHTA, CDR2 FQGNSA. CDR3 length: 15 residues. The CDR3 protein is CASSSEASGRATQYF. The CDR3 coding sequence is TGTGCCAGCAGCTCTGAGGCTAGCGGGAGGGCAACGCAGTATTTT.

This clone was recorded a few times. The genes are TRBV6-6 and TRBJ1-1; 7 bases align to TRBD1. The CDR3 runs to 12 residues. CDR1 and CDR2 (germline): MNHNY, SVGAGI (reference sequence). Losses at the gene ends were 2 bases for V and 11 bases for J; bases not matched to a gene: 5. CDR3 sequence: CASSYPTGRAFF. In DNA form, the CDR3 reads TGTGCCAGCAGTTACCCGACAGGGAGGGCTTTCTTT.

The chain employs TRBV7-3 and TRBJ2-2, with 7 positions matching TRBD2. V was pared by 2 bases and J by 9 bases, with 9 bases of the junction left unmatched. CDR1 is SGHTA and CDR2 is FQGTGA in the germline V gene. This CDR3 has 15 residues. The CDR3 DNA is TGTGCCAGCAGCTTAGGTGGGAGGGCCGGCTGGGAGCTGTTTTTT. Residues: CASSLGGRAGWELFF.

The chain recombines TRBV6-4 with TRBJ2-2; the D is unclear. Germline CDR1 and CDR2: MRHNA and SNTAGT. The germline V and J ends were trimmed by 6 bases and 3 bases, with 11 bases remaining between them. CDR3 length: 14 amino acids. CDR3 in DNA: TGTGCCAGCAGCCTAGAGAGATACACCGGGGAGCTGTTTTTT. Protein sequence: CASSLERYTGELFF.